This T cell receptor (beta chain) is drawn from a study of blood T cell repertoires in COVID-19. Background on the study: Sites across the United States, Italy and Spain contributed samples from acute and convalescent COVID-19.

Germline-derived CDR1 and CDR2 are LNHDA and SQIVND (reference sequence). The CDR3 sequence is 14 residues long. With 6 bases clipped from V and 3 bases from J, the junction kept 5 bases outside the gene matches. Original methodology: For nucleated cells, counts were estimated from reference gene primer amplification. Sequencing was performed with immunoSEQ multiplex PCR; in TCRdb, only in-frame clones are kept and a portion is missing. Clone size and the V and J calls come from that table; the DNA yielded D and trimming. This sample yields approximately 240,000 clones, of which 87% are seen a single time; approximately 12% belongs to the top ten.

The origin of this receptor is a woman between 18 and 29 years old who had recovered from COVID-19. The chain uses TRBV19 and TRBJ2-3; 8 bases agree with TRBD1. What was sequenced was peripheral blood. The CDR3 is CASRGQGRTDTQYF. The CDR3 DNA reads TGTGCCAGTAGAGGACAGGGTAGAACAGATACGCAGTATTTT.